These 5 T cell receptor beta chains originate from one sample sequenced in a study of T cell responses to AZD1222 COVID-19 vaccine. Measured with immunoSEQ multiplex PCR; TCRdb has only the in-frame clones, and not every one. Counted here are approximately 150,000 clones, approximately 88% occurring once; the ten biggest clones make up approximately 5.1%. Sequenced here: peripheral blood, sampled 28 days after the second dose of the MenACWY control vaccine. These receptors were collected from an adult who received the MenACWY meningococcal vaccine as a control.

This chain connects TRBV24-1 to TRBJ1-2; 8 bases are shared with TRBD1. Germline lookup yields CDR1 KGHDR and CDR2 SFDVKD. J gave up 6 bases and V 3 bases, and 5 bases lay outside the gene matches. This CDR3 spans 14 amino acids. The CDR3, as DNA: TGTGCCACCAGTGATCCCGGACAGGGCGATGGCTACACCTTC. Translated: CATSDPGQGDGYTF.

The V gene is TRBV28, the J gene TRBJ2-2, with D possibly being TRBD2 (5 bases). V was trimmed by 10 bases and J by 6 bases, leaving 9 bases between them. Germline CDR1 is MDHEN and CDR2 is SYDVKM. This CDR3 contains 11 residues. As DNA, the CDR3 is TGTGCCACCTTGCGGGCCGGGGAGCTGTTTTTT. The encoded protein is CATLRAGELFF.

This chain joins TRBV18 and TRBJ2-7; 8 bases match TRBD2. This CDR3 is built from 14 residues. The V and J ends lost 3 bases and 6 bases, in that order; junction bases with no gene match: 7. Germline CDR1 and CDR2: KGHSH and LQKENI. The DNA of the CDR3 is TGTGCCAGCTCACCGTCGGGACTAGTAGGCGAGCAGTACTTC. Translation gives CASSPSGLVGEQYF. The full variable domain, its missing parts supplied by reference TRBV18 and TRBJ2-7, is NAGVMQNPRHLVRRRGQEARLRCSPMKGHSHVYWYRQLPEEGLKFMVYLQKENIIDESGMPKERFSAEFPKEGPSILRIQQVVRGDSAAYFCASSPSGLVGEQYFGPGTRLTVT.

The chain has TRBV6-5 and TRBJ1-1; D gene ambiguous. The V end was cut by 6 bases, the J end by 3 bases, with 5 bases between. CDR3 length: 11 residues. Looked up from germline, CDR1 is MNHEY and CDR2 is SVGAGI. In DNA, the CDR3 is TGTGCCAGCAGGAGAGACACTGAAGCTTTCTTT. Encoded protein: CASRRDTEAFF.

The V call is TRBV5-1, the J call TRBJ2-7; D possibly corresponds to TRBD2 (6 bases). The V gene lost 4 bases and the J gene lost 6 bases, with 11 bases spanning the gap. There are 12 residues in the CDR3. CDR1 and CDR2 (germline): SGHRS, YFSETQ. DNA of the CDR3: TGCGCCAGCAGCCGTCTGGGGGGCGAGCAGTACTTC. This gives the protein CASSRLGGEQYF.